This entry is about one T cell receptor (beta chain). The method was immunoSEQ multiplex PCR; TCRdb's version includes in-frame clones alone and lacks a portion of them. The table lists a few million clones, just over 90% of them singletons. Trimming pared 7 bases from V and 1 base from J, leaving 16 bases between. The germline V gene has CDR1 LGHNT and CDR2 FRNRAP. The CDR3 is 15 residues long. These data originate in a study of shared clonotypes between healthy human individuals. Background on the study: Donor ages ranged 18 to 49 years: two women, a few men.

Sequencing was performed on naive CD4+ T cells sorted from blood. Subset denoted: CD45RA+ positively selected. The gene calls are TRBV12-5 and TRBJ1-1, with D possibly being TRBD1 (5 bases). The TCR sequence derives from a man aged 18 to 35 in good health. The CDR3 protein is CASASRGGENTEAFF. The CDR3 DNA sequence: TGTGCTAGTGCCTCGAGGGGCGGGGAGAACACTGAAGCTTTCTTT. Supplemented by reference TRBV12-5 and TRBJ1-1, the full variable domain reads DARVTQTPRHKVTEMGQEVTMRCQPILGHNTVFWYRQTMMQGLELLAYFRNRAPLDDSGMPKDRFSAEMPDATLATLKIQPSEPRDSAVYFCASASRGGENTEAFFGQGTRLTVV.